This TCR beta chain emerged from a study of blood T cell repertoires in COVID-19. Study information: COVID-19 samples from acute and convalescent phases originated in the United States, Italy and Spain. The analysed material was cDNA or gDNA that came from T cells, B-cell-depleted T cells, or PBMCs.

CDR1 is SNHLY and CDR2 is FYNNEI in the germline V gene. Trimming removed 8 bases from V and 4 bases from J; junction bases left unmatched: 5. The CDR3 runs 15 residues. The method was immunoSEQ multiplex PCR; TCRdb's version includes in-frame clones alone and lacks a portion of them. Of about 20,000 clones listed, 90% to 95% are singletons. The chain recombines TRBV2 with TRBJ2-5, with 15 bases identical to TRBD2. The sample consisted of peripheral blood. The clonotype was recovered from a woman aged 45-60 years with active COVID-19. The CDR3 loop reads CASGLAGGPIETQYF. The CDR3 bases are TGTGCCAGCGGACTAGCGGGAGGGCCGATAGAGACCCAGTACTTC. Variable domain in full (rest from reference TRBV2 and TRBJ2-5): EPEVTQTPSHQVTQMGQEVILRCVPISNHLYFYWYRQILGQKVEFLVSFYNNEISEKSEIFDDQFSVERPDGSNFTLKIRSTKLEDSAMYFCASGLAGGPIETQYFGPGTRLLVL.